The clone carrying this TCR beta chain is medium-sized by share. The data derive from a study of breast tumors, draining lymph nodes, adjacent tissues. In TCRdb, the multiplex PCR reads were re-called with MiXCR into one record per CDR3 protein. The table records more than 20,000 distinct CDR3 sequences, roughly 50% of them present only once. Germline CDR1 is SNHLY and CDR2 is FYNNEI. The CDR3 spans 14 residues. The V end lost 7 bases, the J end lost 6 bases, and 16 bases lay between the germline ends. The receptor was derived from a female donor with breast cancer. Some clones in this sample may be carry-over from other donors' samples. V gene TRBV2 combines with J gene TRBJ2-1; D gene uncertain. Sequencing was performed on breast tumor tissue. CDR3 nucleotide sequence: TGTGCCAGCAAAGGCCAGGCACAGCGCAATGAGCAGTTCTTC. This codes for CASKGQAQRNEQFF.